The source of this T cell receptor (beta chain) is a study of shared clonotypes between healthy human individuals. Trimming took 0 bases from V and 1 from J; bases not matched to a gene: 8. The germline gives CDR1 MGHRA, CDR2 YSYEKL. This CDR3 contains 18 residues. Profiling relied on immunoSEQ multiplex PCR, and the TCRdb table lists in-frame clones only, not all of them. The sample consists of about 2.1 million clones, 93% of them appearing once. Study-level results: Sampling covered blood only; tissue repertoires likely differ.

CD8 cells regarded as naive lacked CD45RO, were positively chosen for CCR7, and omitted terminally differentiated effector memory CD45RA+ cells. Details on this clone: Antigen unknown.

Specimen: naive CD8+ T cells from PBMCs. The gene calls are TRBV4-1 and TRBJ1-5, with 8 positions matching TRBD1. This sequence was found in a man aged 18 to 35 in good health. Some clones in this sample may be carry-over from other donors' samples. The CDR3 spells CASSQDHPRGLSNQPQHF. CDR3 sequence (DNA): TGCGCCAGCAGCCAAGATCACCCCAGGGGGCTGAGCAATCAGCCCCAGCATTTT.